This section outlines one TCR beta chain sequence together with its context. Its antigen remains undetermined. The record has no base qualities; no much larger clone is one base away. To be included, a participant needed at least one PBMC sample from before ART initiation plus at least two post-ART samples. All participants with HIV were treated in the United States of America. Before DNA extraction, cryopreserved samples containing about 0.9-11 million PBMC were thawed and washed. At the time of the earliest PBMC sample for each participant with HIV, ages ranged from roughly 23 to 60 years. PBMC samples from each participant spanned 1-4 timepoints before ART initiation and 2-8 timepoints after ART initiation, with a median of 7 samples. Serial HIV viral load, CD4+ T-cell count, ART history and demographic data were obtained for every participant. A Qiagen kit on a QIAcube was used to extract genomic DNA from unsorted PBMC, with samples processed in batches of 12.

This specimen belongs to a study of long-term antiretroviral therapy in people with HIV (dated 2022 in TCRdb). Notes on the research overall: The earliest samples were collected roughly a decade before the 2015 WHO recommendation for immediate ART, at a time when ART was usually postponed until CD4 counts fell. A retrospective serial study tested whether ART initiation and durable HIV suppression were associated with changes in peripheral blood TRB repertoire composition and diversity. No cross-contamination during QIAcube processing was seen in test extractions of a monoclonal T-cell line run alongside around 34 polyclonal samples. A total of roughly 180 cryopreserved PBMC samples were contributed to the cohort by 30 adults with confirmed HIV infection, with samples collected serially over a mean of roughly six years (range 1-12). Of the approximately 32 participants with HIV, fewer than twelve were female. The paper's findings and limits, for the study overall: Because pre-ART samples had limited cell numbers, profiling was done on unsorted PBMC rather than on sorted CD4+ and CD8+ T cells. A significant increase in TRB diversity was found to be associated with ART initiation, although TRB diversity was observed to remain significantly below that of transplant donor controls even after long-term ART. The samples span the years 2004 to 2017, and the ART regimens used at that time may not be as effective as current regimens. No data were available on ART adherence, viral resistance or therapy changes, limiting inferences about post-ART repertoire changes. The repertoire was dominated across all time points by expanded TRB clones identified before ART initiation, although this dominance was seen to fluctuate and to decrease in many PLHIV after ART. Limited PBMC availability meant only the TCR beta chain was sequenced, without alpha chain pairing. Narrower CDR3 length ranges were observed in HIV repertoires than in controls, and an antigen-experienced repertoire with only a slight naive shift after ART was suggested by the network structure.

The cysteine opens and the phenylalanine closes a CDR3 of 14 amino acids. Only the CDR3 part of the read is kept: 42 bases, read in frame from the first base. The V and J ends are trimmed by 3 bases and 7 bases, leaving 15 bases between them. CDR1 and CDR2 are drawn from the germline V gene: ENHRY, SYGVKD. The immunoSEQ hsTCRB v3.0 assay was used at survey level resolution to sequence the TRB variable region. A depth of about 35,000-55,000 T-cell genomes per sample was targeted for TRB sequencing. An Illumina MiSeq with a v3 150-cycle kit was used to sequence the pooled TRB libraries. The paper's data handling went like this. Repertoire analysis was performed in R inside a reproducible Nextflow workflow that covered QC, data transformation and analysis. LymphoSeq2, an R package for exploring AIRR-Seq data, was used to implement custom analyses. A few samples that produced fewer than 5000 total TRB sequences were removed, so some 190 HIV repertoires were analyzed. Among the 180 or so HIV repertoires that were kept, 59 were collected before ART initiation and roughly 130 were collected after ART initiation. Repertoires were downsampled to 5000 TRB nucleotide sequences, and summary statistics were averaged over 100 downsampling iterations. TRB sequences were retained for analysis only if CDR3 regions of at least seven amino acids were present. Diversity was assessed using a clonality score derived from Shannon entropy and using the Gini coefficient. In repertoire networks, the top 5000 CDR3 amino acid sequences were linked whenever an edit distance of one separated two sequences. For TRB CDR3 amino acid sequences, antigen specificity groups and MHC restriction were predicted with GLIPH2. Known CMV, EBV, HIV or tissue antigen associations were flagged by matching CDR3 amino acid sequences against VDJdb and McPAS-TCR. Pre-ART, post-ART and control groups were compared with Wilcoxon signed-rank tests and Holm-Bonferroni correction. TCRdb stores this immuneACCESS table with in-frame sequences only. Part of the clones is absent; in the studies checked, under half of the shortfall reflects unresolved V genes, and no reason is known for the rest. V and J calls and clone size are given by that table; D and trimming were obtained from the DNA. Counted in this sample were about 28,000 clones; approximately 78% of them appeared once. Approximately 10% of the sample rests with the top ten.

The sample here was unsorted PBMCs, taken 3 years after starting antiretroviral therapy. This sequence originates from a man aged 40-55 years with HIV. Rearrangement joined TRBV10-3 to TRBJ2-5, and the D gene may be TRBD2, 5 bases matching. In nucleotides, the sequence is TGTGCCATCAGTGAAAAGGGTGGGGAGTCGACCCAGTACTTC. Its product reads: CAISEKGGESTQYF.